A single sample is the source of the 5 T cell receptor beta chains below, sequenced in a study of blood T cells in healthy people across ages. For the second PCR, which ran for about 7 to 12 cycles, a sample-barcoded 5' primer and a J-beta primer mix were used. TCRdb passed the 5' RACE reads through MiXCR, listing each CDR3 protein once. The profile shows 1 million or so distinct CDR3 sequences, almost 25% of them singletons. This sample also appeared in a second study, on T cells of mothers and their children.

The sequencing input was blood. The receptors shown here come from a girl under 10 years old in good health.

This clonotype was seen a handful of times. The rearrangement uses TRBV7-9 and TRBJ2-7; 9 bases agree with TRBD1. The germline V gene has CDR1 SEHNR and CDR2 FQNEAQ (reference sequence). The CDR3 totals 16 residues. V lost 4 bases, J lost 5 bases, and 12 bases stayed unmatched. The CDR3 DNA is TGTGCCAGCAGCTCTACGTCCGGGACAGGGCCGAACGAGCAGTACTTC. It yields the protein CASSSTSGTGPNEQYF.

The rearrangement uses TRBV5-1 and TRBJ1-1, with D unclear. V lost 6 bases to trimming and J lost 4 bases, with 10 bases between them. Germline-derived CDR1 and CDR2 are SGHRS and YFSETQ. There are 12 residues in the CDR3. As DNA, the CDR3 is TGCGCCAGCAATGTGGATGGCACTGAAGCTTTCTTT. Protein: CASNVDGTEAFF. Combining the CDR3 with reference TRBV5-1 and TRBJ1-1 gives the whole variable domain KAGVTQTPRYLIKTRGQQVTLSCSPISGHRSVSWYQQTPGQGLQFLFEYFSETQRNKGNFPGRFSGRQFSNSRSEMNVSTLELGDSALYLCASNVDGTEAFFGQGTRLTVV.

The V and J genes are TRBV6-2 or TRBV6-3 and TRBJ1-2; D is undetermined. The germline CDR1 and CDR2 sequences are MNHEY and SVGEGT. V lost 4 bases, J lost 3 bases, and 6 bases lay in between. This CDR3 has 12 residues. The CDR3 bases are TGTGCCAGCAGTTTTGAGGACTATGGCTACACCTTC. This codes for CASSFEDYGYTF.

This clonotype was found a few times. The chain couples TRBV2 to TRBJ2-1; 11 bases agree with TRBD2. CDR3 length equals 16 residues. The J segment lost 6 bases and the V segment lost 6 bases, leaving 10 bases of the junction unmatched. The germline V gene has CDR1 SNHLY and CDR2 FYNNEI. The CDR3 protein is CASSPLAGGLFNEQFF. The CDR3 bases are TGTGCCAGCAGCCCCTTAGCGGGGGGGCTTTTCAATGAGCAGTTCTTC.

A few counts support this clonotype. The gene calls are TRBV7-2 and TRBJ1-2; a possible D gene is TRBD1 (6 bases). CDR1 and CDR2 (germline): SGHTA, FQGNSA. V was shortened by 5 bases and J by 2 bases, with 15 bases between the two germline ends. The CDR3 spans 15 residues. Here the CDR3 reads CASSEWTGANYGYTF. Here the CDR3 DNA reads TGTGCCAGCAGCGAGTGGACGGGGGCGAACTATGGCTACACCTTC.